A selection of T cell receptor beta chains follows, all from one sample in a study of control samples from healthy donors and cancer patients. This table comes from immunoSEQ multiplex PCR, and its TCRdb copy is limited to in-frame clones, with some not included. The sample shows 90,000 or so clones, around four fifths of them seen only once. The sequencing input was blood. The receptors were sampled from a man aged 30-40 years in good health. Both conserved end residues are part of each CDR3. D genes are given only for firm matches. The size of a clone is reported for some rows only, either as once, few or many, or as a class for expanded clones.

>TRBD1|-|TRBJ1-1|TRBV7-6
TGTGCCAGCAGCTTAGGACAGGGGGCCACTGAAGCTTTCTTT
CASSLGQGATEAFF
>TRBD2|-|TRBJ2-5|TRBV15
TGTGCCACCAGCAAAAGGGGACTAGCGGGGCAAGAGACCCAGTACTTC
CATSKRGLAGQETQYF
>-|-|TRBJ1-1|TRBV6-4
TGTGCCAGCAGAAGCGGACGGGGGCATGAAGCTTTCTTT
CASRSGRGHEAFF
>TRBD1|-|TRBJ1-5|TRBV4-1
TGCGCCAGCAGCTGGGACAGAGACAATCAGCCCCAGCATTTT
CASSWDRDNQPQHF
>TRBD2|-|TRBJ2-3|TRBV7-9
TGTGCCAGCAGCTTAGCTCTAGCGGGGGTCCGCACAGATACGCAGTATTTT
CASSLALAGVRTDTQYF
>-|-|TRBJ2-3|TRBV5-4
TGTGCCAGCAGCTTGGTCCGCGGGGCTAGCACAGATACGCAGTATTTT
CASSLVRGASTDTQYF
>-|-|TRBJ1-4|TRBV30
TGTGCCTGGAGTGGTGATAATGAAAAACTGTTTTTT
CAWSGDNEKLFF
>-|-|TRBJ2-7|TRBV5-6
TGTGCCAGCACCGCCTTCGGCTCCTACGAGCAGTACTTC
CASTAFGSYEQYF
>-|few|TRBJ2-1|TRBV2
TGTGCCGGGGGGAGTAGCAAGCAGTTCTTC
CAGGSSKQFF
>TRBD1|once|TRBJ1-1|TRBV27
TGTGCCAGCAGTTTTAGGGGGGGGACAGGTCGGGCTTTCTTT
CASSFRGGTGRAFF
>-|-|TRBJ2-2|TRBV28
TGTGCCAGCATCGGCAGGGGCTACGGGGAGCTGTTTTTT
CASIGRGYGELFF
>-|-|TRBJ1-4|TRBV6-5
TGTGCCAGCAGTTACGGAATCAGCCGGGCGGCGGAAAAACTGTTTTTT
CASSYGISRAAEKLFF
>-|-|TRBJ1-6|TRBV6-5
TGTGCCAGCCGCTTGCAGGGGAGCTATTCACCCCTCCACTTT
CASRLQGSYSPLHF
>TRBD1|-|TRBJ2-3|TRBV19
TGTGCCAGTGGGACAGGGGCTGGCACAGATACGCAGTATTTT
CASGTGAGTDTQYF
>-|-|TRBJ1-2|TRBV18
TGTGCCAGCTCACCGACGACAGTGCACACTAACTATGGCTACACCTTC
CASSPTTVHTNYGYTF
>-|-|TRBJ1-2|TRBV28
TGTGCCAGCAGTCTCCCACAGGGTGCCACTACTCCGTATGGCTACACCTTC
CASSLPQGATTPYGYTF
>-|-|TRBJ1-5|TRBV5-6
TGTGCCAGCAGCTTATTTAATGGGGGAGAGCCCCAGCATTTT
CASSLFNGGEPQHF
>-|once|TRBJ1-2|TRBV29-1
TGCAGCGTTACCGGGACATCCGTATCTAACTATGGCTACACCTTC
CSVTGTSVSNYGYTF